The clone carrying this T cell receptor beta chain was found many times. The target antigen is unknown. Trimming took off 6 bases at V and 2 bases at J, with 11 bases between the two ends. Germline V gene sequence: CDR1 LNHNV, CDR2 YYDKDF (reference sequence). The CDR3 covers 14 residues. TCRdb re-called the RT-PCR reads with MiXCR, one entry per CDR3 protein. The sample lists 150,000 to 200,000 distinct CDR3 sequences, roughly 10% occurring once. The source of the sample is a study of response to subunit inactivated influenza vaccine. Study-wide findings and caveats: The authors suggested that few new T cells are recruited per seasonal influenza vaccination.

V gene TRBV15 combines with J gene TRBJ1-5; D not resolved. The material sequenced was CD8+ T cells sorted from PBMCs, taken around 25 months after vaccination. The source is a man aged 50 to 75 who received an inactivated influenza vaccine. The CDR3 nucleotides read TGTGCCACCAGTTCCTTTTTTGGCAATCAGCCCCAGCATTTT. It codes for CATSSFFGNQPQHF.